Listed below are T cell receptor beta chains from one sample, sequenced in a study of T cells in localized non-small cell lung cancer. The protocol was immunoSEQ multiplex PCR, while the TCRdb copy is restricted to in-frame clones and leaves out a portion. The sample shows over 70,000 clones, roughly 90% of them seen only once. The starting material was peripheral blood, obtained before any cancer treatment. The receptors come from a male donor at least 60 years old with stage III squamous cell lung carcinoma. Each CDR3 is given with its conserved first and last residue. The D gene is left open where the match is weak. Where a row states a size, it is once, few, many or the class of an expanded clone; other rows omit it.

cdr3_aa cdr3_nt d_call clone_size j_call v_call
CASSLGTRGQNTEAFF TGTGCCAGTAGTCTTGGGACCAGGGGACAGAACACTGAAGCTTTCTTT . . TRBJ1-1 TRBV19
CASSPTVNYGYTF TGTGCCAGCAGCCCTACAGTTAACTATGGCTACACCTTC . . TRBJ1-2 TRBV5-6
CASSLEGATEAFF TGTGCCAGCAGCTTGGAGGGGGCTACTGAAGCTTTCTTT TRBD1 once TRBJ1-1 TRBV5-4
CASSPGQGPADTQYF TGTGCCAGCTCACCAGGACAGGGGCCAGCAGATACGCAGTATTTT TRBD1 . TRBJ2-3 TRBV18
CASNRGGGFRETQYF TGTGCCAGCAACCGGGGCGGGGGGTTTCGGGAGACCCAGTACTTC TRBD2 . TRBJ2-5 TRBV6-5
CASSQDPSPRSPLHF TGCGCCAGCAGCCAAGATCCCAGTCCCAGATCACCCCTCCACTTT . . TRBJ1-6 TRBV4-1
CASSPDRGDNEQFF TGTGCCAGCAGCCCGGACAGGGGGGACAATGAGCAGTTCTTC TRBD1 . TRBJ2-1 TRBV7-9
CASSVFIMNTEAFF TGTGCCAGCAGCGTATTCATTATGAACACTGAAGCTTTCTTT . . TRBJ1-1 TRBV7-2
CASRFGGEKLFF TGTGCCAGCCGATTCGGTGGAGAAAAACTGTTTTTT . . TRBJ1-4 TRBV14
CASSRGQLTKQYF TGTGCCAGCAGCCGTGGACAACTTACGAAGCAGTACTTC . . TRBJ2-7 TRBV9
CSSRTGGTEAFF TGCAGCTCCCGGACAGGGGGCACTGAAGCTTTCTTT TRBD1 . TRBJ1-1 TRBV29-1
CSVVAGGRYNEQFF TGCAGCGTCGTAGCGGGGGGTCGGTACAATGAGCAGTTCTTC TRBD2 once TRBJ2-1 TRBV29-1
CASSPNTEAFF TGTGCCAGCTCACCGAACACTGAAGCTTTCTTT . . TRBJ1-1 TRBV18
CASSRDRVTGELFF TGTGCCAGCAGCCGGGACAGGGTTACCGGGGAGCTGTTTTTT TRBD1 . TRBJ2-2 TRBV27
CASSPGLGALGNTIYF TGCGCCAGCAGCCCTGGGCTGGGGGCGCTTGGAAACACCATATATTTT . . TRBJ1-3 TRBV5-1
CASRYRDRSGELFF TGTGCCAGCAGATACAGGGATCGATCCGGGGAGCTGTTTTTT . . TRBJ2-2 TRBV5-6
CASSRSGSWDGYTF TGTGCCAGCAGTCGGTCAGGGAGCTGGGATGGCTACACCTTC . . TRBJ1-2 TRBV6-6
CASSLYRGRSNQPQHF TGTGCCAGCAGCCTCTACAGGGGCAGGAGCAATCAGCCCCAGCATTTT TRBD1 . TRBJ1-5 TRBV6-6
CASSVGQVTNEKLFF TGTGCCAGCAGTGTCGGGCAGGTTACTAATGAAAAACTGTTTTTT . . TRBJ1-4 TRBV6-1
CASSWDSPNEKLFF TGTGCCAGCAGTTGGGACAGCCCTAATGAAAAACTGTTTTTT TRBD1 . TRBJ1-4 TRBV28
CASSPPQGGFGNTEAFF TGTGCCAGCTCACCACCGCAGGGCGGGTTCGGGAACACTGAAGCTTTCTTT . . TRBJ1-1 TRBV18
CASSSKTGGVYEQYF TGTGCCAGCAGCTCGAAGACAGGGGGTGTCTACGAGCAGTACTTC TRBD1 . TRBJ2-7 TRBV7-2
CASSARQGSIYNEQFF TGTGCCAGCAGTGCCCGACAGGGGAGCATCTACAATGAGCAGTTCTTC TRBD1 . TRBJ2-1 TRBV25-1
CASSGEDRTEAFF TGTGCCAGCAGTGGAGAAGACAGGACTGAAGCTTTCTTT . once TRBJ1-1 TRBV19
CASSPHGTANTEAFF TGTGCCAGCTCACCTCACGGGACGGCGAACACTGAAGCTTTCTTT . few TRBJ1-1 TRBV18
CASRRDRVGGYTF TGTGCCAGCAGAAGGGACAGGGTTGGCGGCTACACCTTC TRBD1 . TRBJ1-2 TRBV6-5
CASSPRTVRSNQPQHF TGTGCCAGCAGCCCGAGGACAGTTCGGAGCAATCAGCCCCAGCATTTT . . TRBJ1-5 TRBV7-8
CASSPAGHENEKLFF TGTGCCAGCAGCCCCGCTGGGCACGAAAATGAAAAACTGTTTTTT . once TRBJ1-4 TRBV5-6
CASSQVVASEQYF TGCGCCAGCAGCCAAGTTGTAGCCAGCGAGCAGTACTTC . . TRBJ2-7 TRBV4-3
CASTVRNEQFF TGTGCCAGCACCGTCCGGAATGAGCAGTTCTTC . once TRBJ2-1 TRBV6-5
CASSRTGGAPETQYF TGTGCCAGCAGTAGGACAGGGGGCGCTCCGGAGACCCAGTACTTC TRBD1 . TRBJ2-5 TRBV6-1
CASSLPGEQFF TGTGCCAGCTCACTCCCGGGAGAGCAGTTCTTC . . TRBJ2-1 TRBV18
CASNEGPNTEAFF TGTGCCAGTAATGAGGGTCCGAACACTGAAGCTTTCTTT . . TRBJ1-1 TRBV19
CASSLRMTSTDTQYF TGTGCCAGCAGCTTAAGAATGACAAGCACAGATACGCAGTATTTT . . TRBJ2-3 TRBV13
CASSGPRDRGTDTQYF TGTGCCAGCAGTGGCCCCCGGGACAGAGGCACAGATACGCAGTATTTT TRBD1 . TRBJ2-3 TRBV6-1
CAWSGQGSGTEAFF TGTGCCTGGAGTGGGCAGGGCTCAGGCACTGAAGCTTTCTTT . . TRBJ1-1 TRBV30
CASSMGSRSGNTIYF TGTGCCAGTAGTATGGGCAGCCGCTCTGGAAACACCATATATTTT . . TRBJ1-3 TRBV19
CSALWRQGTLNTEAFF TGCAGCGCTCTGTGGAGACAGGGGACCTTGAACACTGAAGCTTTCTTT TRBD1 . TRBJ1-1 TRBV29-1
CASSYLRATNEKLFF TGTGCCAGCAGTTACCTCAGGGCAACTAATGAAAAACTGTTTTTT . . TRBJ1-4 TRBV6-5
CSVESTGSEETQYF TGCAGCGTTGAGAGTACAGGGTCCGAGGAGACCCAGTACTTC . . TRBJ2-5 TRBV29-1
CASSLISHPDSPLHF TGTGCCAGCAGCTTGATCAGCCACCCAGATTCACCCCTCCACTTT . . TRBJ1-6 TRBV5-5